Listed below are T cell receptor beta chains from one sample, sequenced in a study of T-cell reconstitution after alpha-beta-depleted transplantation in children. Each CDR3 protein is one row after TCRdb ran MiXCR on the PCR reads. The repertoire has about 440,000 distinct CDR3 sequences, 43% of them found once; the top ten carry roughly a quarter. Sequenced material: PBMCs, taken before TCRalphabeta/CD19-depleted stem cell transplant. The receptors were gathered from a girl aged 2-10 years with aplastic anemia, due to receive a stem cell transplant. Each CDR3 is given with its conserved first and last residue. D genes are given only for firm matches. Clone size, where shown, is once, few, many, or a class for clones that have expanded.

TGTGCCAGCAGCTTGGGGCGGCAGCAGTACTTC,CASSLGRQQYF,TRBV5-6,TRBJ2-7,-,-
TGCGCCAGCAGCCAAGATGACAGTTACAGCTCCTACAATGAGCAGTTCTTC,CASSQDDSYSSYNEQFF,TRBV4-1,TRBJ2-1,-,-
TGTGCCAGCAGGAAAGGACTAGTCACCGCCTACAATGAGCAGTTCTTC,CASRKGLVTAYNEQFF,TRBV6-1,TRBJ2-1,TRBD2,-
TGTGCCAGCAGTTTAGGGTCTAGCGGGGCCTTTAGCTCCTACAATGAGCAGTTCTTC,CASSLGSSGAFSSYNEQFF,TRBV2,TRBJ2-1,TRBD2,-
TGTGCCACCAGCGGCGACAGATCCGATAACTATGGCTACACCTTC,CATSGDRSDNYGYTF,TRBV15,TRBJ1-2,-,many
TGTGCCAGCAGCCCTTCGGGAAACAGGGCGACCTACGAGCAGTACTTC,CASSPSGNRATYEQYF,TRBV5-8,TRBJ2-7,-,-
TGTGCCAGCAGCGTCCACGTAGGACAGAAAGACTATGGCTACACTTTC,CASSVHVGQKDYGYTF,TRBV9,TRBJ1-2,-,-
TGTGCCATCAGTGGGCCGTTCGATGAGCAGTTCTTC,CAISGPFDEQFF,TRBV10-3,TRBJ2-1,-,-
TGTGCCAGCTCACAGGGACAGCAAGAGACCCAGTACTTC,CASSQGQQETQYF,TRBV18,TRBJ2-5,TRBD1,-
TGCAGTGCTAGAGGCCAGGCGGGTTCGGGGCAGTATTTT,CSARGQAGSGQYF,TRBV20-1,TRBJ2-3,-,-
TGCGCCAGCAGCCCTTCGACAGGGGACAATCAGCCCCAGCATTTT,CASSPSTGDNQPQHF,TRBV5-1,TRBJ1-5,TRBD1,-
TGCGCCAGCAGCCCGTTTAGCCAAAAGAACAATGAGCAGTTCTTC,CASSPFSQKNNEQFF,TRBV5-1,TRBJ2-1,-,few
TGTGCCAGCAGCTTATTGGGACAGGGGGACGAGCAGTACTTC,CASSLLGQGDEQYF,TRBV7-3,TRBJ2-7,TRBD1,once
TGTGCCAGCGACCCGGGCTGGGGATCCTACGAGCAGTACTTC,CASDPGWGSYEQYF,TRBV7-9,TRBJ2-7,-,-
TGCAGTGCAAAACTAGCGGGGCCCCAAGAGACCCAGTACTTC,CSAKLAGPQETQYF,TRBV20-1,TRBJ2-5,TRBD2,-
TGTGCCAGCAGCCTACGGACAGGGCCTCCCTACAATGAGCAGTTCTTC,CASSLRTGPPYNEQFF,TRBV7-3,TRBJ2-1,TRBD1,few
TGTGCCAGCAGTTCGAGACTAGCGGTTCCCGAGCAGTACTTC,CASSSRLAVPEQYF,TRBV6-5,TRBJ2-7,TRBD2,-